The 32 T cell receptor beta chains below all came from one sample that was sequenced in a study of blood T cells in healthy people across ages. Sample-barcoded 5' priming and a J-beta primer mix drove a second PCR of roughly 6 to 12 cycles. TCRdb passed the 5' RACE reads through MiXCR, listing each CDR3 protein once. The sample carries approximately 800,000 distinct CDR3 sequences, roughly 35% recorded once. The sample consisted of blood. Receptors originate from a man in his late teens or twenties in good health.

The table lists this clonotype with many counts. The chain employs TRBV6-5 and TRBJ2-7, with D possibly being TRBD2 (6 bases). V lost 10 bases and J lost 5, with 21 bases in between. The CDR3 has 14 residues. Germline V gene sequence: CDR1 MNHEY, CDR2 SVGAGI. The CDR3 region is CANRRDSYFHEQYF. For the CDR3, the DNA is TGTGCCAACAGGCGGGATTCCTATTTCCACGAGCAGTACTTC.

The chain carries TRBV6-1 and TRBJ1-1; a weak D match, TRBD1 (6 bases). Germline V gene data show CDR1 as MNHNS and CDR2 as SASEGT. This CDR3 is built from 13 residues. The V gene lost 2 bases and the J gene lost 6 bases, with 10 bases spanning the gap. The CDR3 DNA follows: TGTGCCAGCAGTGAACAGGGGATCCCTGAAGCTTTCTTT. It specifies CASSEQGIPEAFF.

The chain employs TRBV5-1 and TRBJ2-1; unclear D gene. Trimming left V 2 bases short and J 0 bases short, with 9 bases between. CDR1 is SGHRS and CDR2 is YFSETQ in the germline V gene. The CDR3 totals 15 residues. The CDR3 DNA is TGCGCCAGCAGCTTCCGGTTGGGCTCCTACAATGAGCAGTTCTTC. Protein product: CASSFRLGSYNEQFF.

The genes are TRBV12-3 or TRBV12-4 and TRBJ2-7; 14 bases map to TRBD2. V trimming: 1 base; J trimming: 5 bases; junction bases outside the gene matches: 7. CDR3 length: 17 residues. The CDR3 loop reads CASSLGLAGGPPDEQYF. CDR3 in DNA: TGTGCCAGCAGTTTAGGACTAGCGGGGGGGCCCCCCGACGAGCAGTACTTC.

V is TRBV7-2 and J is TRBJ2-2, with a weak D call TRBD2 (5 bases). V was trimmed by 3 bases and J by 0 bases, leaving 8 bases between them. The CDR3 length is 15 residues. Germline-derived CDR1 and CDR2 are SGHTA and FQGNSA. The CDR3 sequence: CASSLKEANTGELFF. CDR3 nucleotide sequence: TGTGCCAGCAGCTTGAAGGAGGCGAACACCGGGGAGCTGTTTTTT.

This clonotype was counted only a few times. The rearrangement uses TRBV2 and TRBJ2-5; D is unclear. The V and J ends lost 3 bases and 1 base respectively, with 12 bases between them. Germline V CDR1 and CDR2: SNHLY, FYNNEI. This CDR3 is built from 15 residues. CDR3 in amino acids: CASSDNRAPQETQYF. CDR3 bases: TGTGCCAGCAGTGATAACCGGGCTCCCCAAGAGACCCAGTACTTC.

This rearrangement joins TRBV5-1 to TRBJ1-2, with D unclear. This CDR3 region has 14 residues. Per the germline V gene, CDR1 is SGHRS and CDR2 is YFSETQ. The V gene lost 0 bases and the J gene lost 6 bases, with 12 bases spanning the gap. In DNA form, the CDR3 reads TGCGCCAGCAGCTTGGGCCAGGAAGGGAATGGCTACACCTTC. Translating it yields CASSLGQEGNGYTF.

Remarks on this clonotype: A much larger clone sits a single nucleotide away, making a read error possible. V gene TRBV10-3 combines with J gene TRBJ2-1; D uncertain. The CDR3 extends over 12 amino acids. CDR1 and CDR2 (germline): ENHRY, SYGVKD. DNA for the CDR3: TGTACCATCAGTGGAAGTAACAATGAGCAGTTCTTC. Its protein product is CTISGSNNEQFF.

This clonotype showed up many times. The chain carries TRBV7-9 and TRBJ1-1; D might be TRBD1 (6 bases). CDR1 SEHNR and CDR2 FQNEAQ come from the germline V gene (reference sequence). This CDR3 is built from 17 residues. V dropped 1 base and J dropped 1 base, with 16 bases sitting between them. As DNA, the CDR3 is TGTGCCAGCAGCTTAGATCTCACAGGGTTTGGGAACACTGAAGCTTTCTTT. It codes for CASSLDLTGFGNTEAFF.

For the CDR3, the DNA is TGTGCCAGCAGTCGAGTTTGTGAAGCTTTCTTT. Its translation: CASSRVCEAFF. The J gene is TRBJ1-1, the V gene TRBV12-3 or TRBV12-4; D is unresolved. V was cut by 5 bases and J by 7 bases, with 8 bases left in between. The CDR3 sequence is 11 residues long.

The rearrangement joins TRBV7-9 to TRBJ2-1; 14 bases match TRBD2. In germline, CDR1 is SEHNR, CDR2 FQNEAQ (reference sequence). Germline trimming cut 3 bases from V and 5 bases from J; bases unmatched to any gene: 12. CDR3 length equals 19 residues. This CDR3 is CASSFPRLAGGPFDNEQFF. CDR3 coding DNA: TGTGCCAGCAGCTTTCCCCGACTAGCGGGGGGGCCTTTTGACAATGAGCAGTTCTTC. The whole variable domain, remainder taken from reference TRBV7-9 and TRBJ2-1, is DTGVSQNPRHKITKRGQNVTFRCDPISEHNRLYWYRQTLGQGPEFLTYFQNEAQLEKSRLLSDRFSAERPKGSFSTLEIQRTEQGDSAMYLCASSFPRLAGGPFDNEQFFGPGTRLTVL.

The gene calls are TRBV20-1 and TRBJ1-6; a weak D match, TRBD1 (5 bases). The CDR3 loop spans 15 amino acids. Trimming pared 3 bases from V and 7 bases from J, leaving 16 bases between. Germline values: CDR1 DFQATT, CDR2 SNEGSKA (reference sequence). In nucleotides, the CDR3 is TGCAGTGCTAGGGGTACTAGGGGTGAGAATTCACCCCTCCACTTT. The encoded protein is CSARGTRGENSPLHF.

V gene TRBV20-1 combines with J gene TRBJ1-1; no clear D gene. Trimming removed 4 bases at V and 4 bases at J, with 10 bases between. CDR1 is DFQATT and CDR2 is SNEGSKA in the germline V gene (reference sequence). The CDR3 totals 12 residues. The CDR3 sequence is CSAISVGTEAFF. In nucleotides, the CDR3 is TGCAGTGCTATCAGTGTGGGCACTGAAGCTTTCTTT.

This clonotype was recorded only once. V usage is TRBV12-3 or TRBV12-4 and J usage is TRBJ2-4; D not resolved. TRBJ2-7 matches the DNA end more closely, so the J call is doubtful. This CDR3 is 14 amino acids long. This CDR3 is CASSVVPPRYEQYF. In nucleotides, the CDR3 is TGTGCCAGCAGTGTAGTGCCCCCCCGGTACGAGCAGTACTTC.

This clonotype was counted a single time. V gene TRBV5-1 combines with J gene TRBJ2-5; 10 bases map to TRBD1. The CDR3 length is 16 residues. From germline, CDR1 is SGHRS and CDR2 YFSETQ. The J segment lost 11 bases and the V segment lost 4 bases, leaving 17 bases of the junction unmatched. This chain's CDR3 is CASSLGRDRGHNEQYF. CDR3 bases: TGCGCCAGCAGCCTTGGCCGGGACAGGGGCCACAATGAGCAGTACTTC.

This clonotype has a handful of counts. The CDR3 sequence is CASSQGHSQVAQHF. The CDR3 DNA is TGTGCCAGCAGCCAAGGACACAGCCAAGTGGCCCAGCATTTT. The chain links TRBV27 to TRBJ1-5; D is perhaps TRBD1 (5 bases). CDR3 length equals 14 residues. The germline gives CDR1 MNHEY, CDR2 SMNVEV (reference sequence). Trimming stripped 6 bases from V and 11 bases from J, with 20 bases between.

The chain joins TRBV12-3 or TRBV12-4 to TRBJ2-7; 11 nucleotides align to TRBD2. CDR3 size: 14 residues. The V gene end was trimmed by 6 bases and the J gene end by 1 base; junction bases not matched to a gene: 2. The CDR3 DNA is TGTGCCAGCAGGGGGACTAGCGGTTCCTACGAGCAGTACTTC. Its protein product is CASRGTSGSYEQYF.

A word on this clonotype: Since the CDR3 does not end with the conserved phenylalanine or tryptophan, this likely comes from a read error. V gene TRBV9 combines with J gene TRBJ2-6; D not certain. Germline V gives CDR1 SGDLS, CDR2 YYNGEE. This CDR3 region has 17 residues. V was shortened by 2 bases and J by 1 base, with 13 bases between the two germline ends. The CDR3 region is CASSVGWSGSGANVLTI. The CDR3, as DNA: TGTGCCAGCAGCGTTGGTTGGTCCGGGTCTGGGGCCAACGTCCTGACTATC.

The table lists this clonotype with a few counts. The V and J genes are TRBV20-1 and TRBJ2-5; D tentatively fits TRBD1 or TRBD2 (6 bases each). CDR3 length: 14 amino acids. Looked up from germline, CDR1 is DFQATT and CDR2 is SNEGSKA (reference sequence). The V gene lost 3 bases and the J gene lost 1 base, with 12 bases spanning the gap. The CDR3 protein is CSASRGPSQETQYF. CDR3 coding DNA: TGCAGTGCTAGCCGGGGGCCAAGCCAAGAGACCCAGTACTTC.

This clonotype was seen more than once but under ten times. This sequence joins TRBV5-1 and TRBJ2-5; 7 bases line up with TRBD1. CDR3 length equals 12 residues. Trimming removed 10 bases from V and 2 bases from J; junction bases left unmatched: 5. Germline V CDR1 and CDR2: SGHRS, YFSETQ. CDR3 in amino acids: CAAGTEQETQYF. Written as DNA, the CDR3 is TGCGCCGCCGGGACAGAGCAAGAGACCCAGTACTTC.

The CDR3, as DNA: TGTGCCAGCAGTCGCGGGGGACGGAGGAACACTGAAGCTTTCTTT. Protein product: CASSRGGRRNTEAFF. The J gene is TRBJ1-1, the V gene TRBV27; D might be TRBD1 (5 bases). Trimming stripped 5 bases from V and 1 base from J, with 14 bases between. This CDR3 has 15 residues. From germline, CDR1 is MNHEY and CDR2 SMNVEV (reference sequence).

This clonotype was seen more than once but under ten times. The rearrangement links TRBV20-1 to TRBJ1-1, with unresolved D. Trimming left V 0 bases short and J 0 bases short, with 5 bases between. CDR3 length: 13 amino acids. Germline V gene lookup returns CDR1 DFQATT and CDR2 SNEGSKA (reference sequence). CDR3 sequence (DNA): TGCAGTGCTAGAGATGCCGTGAACACTGAAGCTTTCTTT. It is translated as CSARDAVNTEAFF.

This chain connects TRBV6-1 to TRBJ2-1, with D possibly matching TRBD1 (5 bases). V was pared by 7 bases and J by 6 bases, with 16 bases between. CDR1 and CDR2 (germline): MNHNS, SASEGT. The CDR3 runs to 14 residues. Written as DNA, the CDR3 is TGTGCCAGCAACGGTAGGGGAAGGGTCAATGAGCAGTTCTTC. This translates into CASNGRGRVNEQFF.

J is TRBJ1-2 and V is TRBV9; TRBD1 aligns across 7 bases. CDR3 size: 15 residues. With 0 bases clipped from V and 2 bases from J, the junction kept 4 bases outside the gene matches. Germline V gene data show CDR1 as SGDLS and CDR2 as YYNGEE. The CDR3 DNA is TGTGCCAGCAGCGTAGATCGGACAGGAAACTATGGCTACACCTTC. This translates into CASSVDRTGNYGYTF.

This chain links TRBV7-9 with TRBJ2-7, with 8 bases lining up with TRBD1. Germline CDR1 SEHNR, CDR2 FQNEAQ (reference sequence). CDR3 length: 13 amino acids. V trimming: 5 bases; J trimming: 2 bases; junction bases outside the gene matches: 2. The CDR3 sequence: CASSRQGPYEQYF. The CDR3 DNA is TGTGCCAGCAGCCGACAGGGGCCCTACGAGCAGTACTTC.

This clonotype was counted a few times. The rearrangement joins TRBV4-2 to TRBJ1-5; 7 nucleotides line up with TRBD1. Germline CDR1 is LGHNA and CDR2 is YNFKEQ. The junction had 13 bases not matched to a gene; V was cut back by 0 bases and J by 8 bases. This CDR3 is built from 17 residues. In DNA, the CDR3 is TGTGCCAGCAGCCAAGATCCCGACAGGGACCCTTTGAAGCCCCAGCATTTT. This sequence encodes CASSQDPDRDPLKPQHF.

This clonotype turned up a few times. CDR3 sequence: CSAAVGTGVSYEQYF. As DNA, the CDR3 is TGCAGTGCCGCGGTTGGGACAGGGGTCTCCTACGAGCAGTACTTC. The chain recombines TRBV20-1 with TRBJ2-7; 10 bases agree with TRBD1. The junction had 8 bases not matched to a gene; V was cut back by 6 bases and J by 0 bases. Per germline, CDR1 DFQATT and CDR2 SNEGSKA (reference sequence). The CDR3 is 15 amino acids.

This clonotype came up a few times. The chain combines TRBV20-1 with TRBJ1-4; 9 bases are a match to TRBD1. The V and J ends lost 1 base and 3 bases, in that order; junction bases with no gene match: 9. Germline V CDR1 and CDR2: DFQATT, SNEGSKA (reference sequence). The CDR3 runs 17 residues. The CDR3 loop reads CSARVFGQGSPNEKLFF. In nucleotides, the CDR3 is TGCAGTGCTAGAGTCTTCGGACAGGGGTCGCCTAATGAAAAACTGTTTTTT.

The sample holds many counts of this clonotype. V is TRBV12-3 or TRBV12-4 and J is TRBJ1-2; TRBD1 matches 7 bases. The junction had 7 bases not matched to a gene; V was cut back by 3 bases and J by 6 bases. CDR3 size: 14 residues. In DNA, the CDR3 is TGTGCCAGCAGTTTGGGCAGGGGGATCCATGGCTACACCTTC. Translation: CASSLGRGIHGYTF.

This clonotype was found a few times. The CDR3 loop reads CSAGRTGSYEQYF. CDR3 sequence (DNA): TGCAGTGCTGGGCGGACGGGATCCTACGAGCAGTACTTC. V usage is TRBV20-1 and J usage is TRBJ2-7, with TRBD2 as a possible D gene (5 bases). Trimming left V 5 bases short and J 1 base short, with 12 bases between. CDR1 is DFQATT and CDR2 is SNEGSKA in the germline V gene (reference sequence). The CDR3 runs 13 residues.

The chain combines TRBV6-5 with TRBJ2-7; possible D gene TRBD2, 6 bases. The germline V and J ends were trimmed by 7 bases and 7 bases, with 20 bases remaining between them. The germline CDR1 and CDR2 sequences are MNHEY and SVGAGI. The CDR3 length is 14 residues. CDR3 DNA: TGTGCCAGCACCCCCTTTAGGGGAGGCAATGAGCAGTACTTC. Residues: CASTPFRGGNEQYF.

V and J are TRBV7-3 and TRBJ2-1, with 9 nucleotides matching TRBD2. This CDR3 region has 15 residues. Germline loops: CDR1 SGHTA, CDR2 FQGTGA. V lost 4 bases to trimming and J lost 4 bases; unmatched junction nucleotides: 5. The CDR3 region is CASSSSSGVYNEQFF. The CDR3 nucleotides are TGTGCCAGCAGCTCGTCTAGCGGGGTTTACAATGAGCAGTTCTTC. The full variable domain, with the rest looked up from reference TRBV7-3 and TRBJ2-1, is GAGVSQTPSNKVTEKGKYVELRCDPISGHTALYWYRQSLGQGPEFLIYFQGTGAADDSGLPNDRFFAVRPEGSVSTLKIQRTERGDSAVYLCASSSSSGVYNEQFFGPGTRLTVL.